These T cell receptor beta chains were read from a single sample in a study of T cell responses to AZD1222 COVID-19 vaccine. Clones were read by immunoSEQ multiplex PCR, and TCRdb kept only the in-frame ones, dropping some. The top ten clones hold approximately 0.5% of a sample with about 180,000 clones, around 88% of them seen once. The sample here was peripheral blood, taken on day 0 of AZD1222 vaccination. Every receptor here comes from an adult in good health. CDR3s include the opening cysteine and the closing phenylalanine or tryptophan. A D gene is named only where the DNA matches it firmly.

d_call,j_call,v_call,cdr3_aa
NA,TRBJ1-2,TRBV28,CASSFFGGASFYGYTF
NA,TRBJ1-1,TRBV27,CASRGAGPEAFF
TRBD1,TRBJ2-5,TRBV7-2,CASSTTNVGQPQETQYF
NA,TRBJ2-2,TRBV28,CASSLGGTGPTGELFF
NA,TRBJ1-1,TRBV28,CASSPSPRNTEAFF
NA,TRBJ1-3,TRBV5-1,CASSPDGISGNTIYF
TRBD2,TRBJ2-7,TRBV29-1,CSVFSGLAHEQYF
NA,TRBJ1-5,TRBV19,CASKTVGAYQPQHF
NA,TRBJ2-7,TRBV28,CASSLRVGEQYF
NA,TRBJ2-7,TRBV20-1,CSATTSYEQYF
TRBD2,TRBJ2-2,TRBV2,CASSPLLAGGTGELFF
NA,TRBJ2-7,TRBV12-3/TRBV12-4,CASSSHRVYEQYF
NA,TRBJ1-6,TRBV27,CASSRQNSPLHF
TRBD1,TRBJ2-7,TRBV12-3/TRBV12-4,CASSTGGYEQYF
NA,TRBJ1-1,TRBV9,CASSVVGIAEAFF
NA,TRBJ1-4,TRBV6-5,CASGRGGVLEKLFF
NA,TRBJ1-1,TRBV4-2,CASSLLGQTEAFF
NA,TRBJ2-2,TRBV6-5,CASTVGTYTGELFF
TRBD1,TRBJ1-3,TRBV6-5,CASRQGALGNTIYF
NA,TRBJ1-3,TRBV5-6,CASSLLEDSLSSSGNTIYF
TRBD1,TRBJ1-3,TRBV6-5,CASSYSTGDAGNTIYF
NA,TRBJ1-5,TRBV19,CASAGQYSNQPQHF
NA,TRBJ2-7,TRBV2,CAGSEGQRGYEQYF
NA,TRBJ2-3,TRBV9,CASSVVWDGPDTQYF
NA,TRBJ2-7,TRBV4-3,CASSQDDVGERDEQYF
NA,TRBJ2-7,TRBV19,CASSIQLSYEQYF
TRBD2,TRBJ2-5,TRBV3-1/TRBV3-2,CASMGLAGGRKETQYF
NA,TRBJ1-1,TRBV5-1,CASSRPDRSF
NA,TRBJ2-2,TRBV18,CASSPWGRENTGELFF
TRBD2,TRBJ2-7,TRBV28,CASSTSGSSYEQYF
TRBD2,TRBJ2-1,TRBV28,CASSTRLARITNEQFF
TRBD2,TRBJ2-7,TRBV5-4,CASSLGGGRSSYEQYF